The following is a T cell receptor beta chain sequence with its context. The sample belongs to a study of blood T cell repertoires in COVID-19. V was pared by 7 bases and J by 5 bases, with 8 bases of the junction left unmatched. The CDR3 spans 15 residues. CDR1 is LNHDA and CDR2 is SQIVND in the germline V gene (reference sequence). Original handling: From reference gene primer amplification, estimates of nucleated cell counts were derived. Profiling relied on immunoSEQ multiplex PCR, and the TCRdb table lists in-frame clones only, not all of them. V, J and clone size were drawn from that table, and D and trimming were deduced from the DNA. The sample has about 260,000 clones, about nine tenths seen once.

Sequenced sample: PBMCs or T cells enriched from blood (not recorded which). The TCR comes from a woman aged 25-40 years with acute COVID-19. V and J are TRBV19 and TRBJ2-3, with TRBD1 identical over 11 bases. The CDR3 DNA reads as TGTGCCAGTACCATCGGACAGGGGGCGGGAGATACGCAGTATTTT. Translation gives CASTIGQGAGDTQYF.